The clone carrying this T cell receptor (beta chain) was counted a single time. The data stem from a study of blood T cells in healthy people across ages. Primers used in a second PCR of roughly 7 to 11 cycles were a sample-barcoded 5' primer and a J-beta primer mix. One entry per CDR3 protein, called by TCRdb with MiXCR from the 5' RACE reads. In the table there are roughly 1,800,000 distinct CDR3 sequences, 49% of which are singletons. Per germline, CDR1 MDHEN and CDR2 SYDVKM. This CDR3 is built from 13 residues. Sequencing input: blood. This rearrangement joins TRBV28 to TRBJ2-4; D might be TRBD1 or TRBD2, each matching 5 bases. The last part of the DNA fits TRBJ2-7 better; the J call may be wrong. The clonotype was recovered from a woman aged 40-49 years in good health. The CDR3 coding sequence is TGTGCCAGCATCCCCTTGGGGGACTACGAGCAGTACTTC. Amino acid sequence: CASIPLGDYEQYF.